Listed below are T cell receptor beta chains from one sample, sequenced in a study of CD8 T cells in ankylosing spondylitis. Via MiXCR, TCRdb re-called the 5' RACE reads, giving one row per CDR3 protein. The table shows a few hundred thousand distinct CDR3 sequences, with about 10% occurring only once. Sequencing used blood, either unsorted or a sorted T cell fraction (not recorded which). The receptors were sampled from a male donor with ankylosing spondylitis or in good health (not recorded which). Each CDR3 is given with its conserved first and last residue. D genes are given only for firm matches. The listing skips clone size in some rows; elsewhere it reads once, few, many or a size class.

NA TRBJ1-4 TRBV4-1 NA CASSQGYSTNEKLFF TGCGCCAGCAGCCAGGGGTATTCGACTAATGAAAAACTGTTTTTT
TRBD1 TRBJ2-2 TRBV9 many CASSVGKGAHGELFF TGTGCCAGCAGCGTCGGAAAGGGGGCTCACGGGGAGCTGTTTTTT
NA TRBJ1-2 TRBV9 NA CASSVGGRTNYGYTF TGTGCCAGCAGCGTAGGTGGCCGAACTAACTATGGCTACACCTTC
NA TRBJ2-7 TRBV12-3/TRBV12-4 many CASSRLVGNYEQYF TGTGCCAGCAGTCGACTGGTGGGGAACTACGAGCAGTACTTC
NA TRBJ2-5 TRBV9 many CASSVDRRLGETQYF TGTGCCAGCAGCGTAGATAGACGGCTTGGGGAGACCCAGTACTTC
NA TRBJ2-1 TRBV30 NA CAWSVDPVTEQFF TGTGCCTGGAGTGTAGATCCGGTTACTGAGCAGTTCTTC
TRBD2 TRBJ2-3 TRBV5-1 NA CANLGLGLAERATQYF TGCGCCAACCTTGGCCTGGGCCTAGCGGAACGGGCTACGCAGTATTTT
NA TRBJ1-1 TRBV12-3/TRBV12-4 few CASSWTVKNTEAFF TGTGCCAGCAGTTGGACAGTTAAAAACACTGAAGCTTTCTTT
NA TRBJ1-2 TRBV28 NA CASSLSNSLGGYTF TGTGCCAGCAGTTTATCGAACAGCTTGGGAGGCTACACCTTC
NA TRBJ2-2 TRBV29-1 few CSVAGWKYTGELFF TGCAGCGTTGCGGGATGGAAGTACACCGGGGAGCTGTTTTTT
NA TRBJ2-3 TRBV12-3/TRBV12-4 NA CASSLVVSADTQYF TGTGCCAGCAGTTTAGTGGTTAGCGCAGATACGCAGTATTTT
TRBD2 TRBJ2-3 TRBV10-3 many CATTSENTDTQYF TGTGCCACCACTAGCGAGAACACAGATACGCAGTATTTT
TRBD2 TRBJ2-1 TRBV28 few CASSLSEGTSGTSSYNEQFF TGTGCCAGCAGTTTGTCGGAGGGGACTAGCGGGACGAGCTCCTACAATGAGCAGTTCTTC
NA TRBJ1-6 TRBV18 NA CASSRDTNNSPLHF TGTGCCAGCTCAAGAGACACGAATAATTCACCCCTCCACTTT
NA TRBJ2-7 TRBV5-1 many CASSNTGNYEVEQYF TGCGCCAGCAGCAACACAGGGAATTACGAAGTGGAGCAGTACTTC
TRBD1 TRBJ2-5 TRBV12-3/TRBV12-4 few CASSYGQEETQYF TGTGCCAGCAGTTACGGACAGGAAGAGACCCAGTACTTC
NA TRBJ1-2 TRBV20-1 NA CSAAAWGEIDGYTF TGCAGTGCGGCGGCGTGGGGGGAGATCGATGGCTACACCTTC
TRBD2 TRBJ2-7 TRBV4-1 many CASSPPVELAGGRYEQYF TGCGCCAGCAGCCCTCCCGTGGAGCTAGCGGGGGGGCGGTACGAGCAGTACTTC
TRBD1 TRBJ1-2 TRBV12-3/TRBV12-4 many CASRLTGEANYGYTF TGTGCCAGCAGACTAACAGGGGAAGCTAACTATGGCTACACCTTC
NA TRBJ2-7 TRBV28 NA CAIHGSSGRTYEQYF TGTGCCATCCATGGGTCCAGCGGAAGAACCTACGAGCAGTACTTC
NA TRBJ2-5 TRBV6-5 many CASSYPGAQETQYF TGTGCCAGCAGTTACCCCGGGGCCCAAGAGACCCAGTACTTC
TRBD1 TRBJ1-2 TRBV5-5 NA CASREDRGANYGYTF TGTGCCAGCAGGGAAGACAGGGGCGCCAACTATGGCTACACCTTC
NA TRBJ2-3 TRBV27 NA CASSFSRSDTQYF TGTGCCAGCAGTTTTTCTAGGTCAGATACGCAGTATTTT
NA TRBJ1-5 TRBV30 NA CAWTRRGGFQPQHF TGTGCCTGGACCCGACGGGGGGGTTTTCAGCCCCAGCATTTT
TRBD1 TRBJ1-6 TRBV15 NA CATSRGDRGWNSPLHF TGTGCCACCAGCAGAGGGGACAGGGGGTGGAATTCACCCCTCCACTTT
NA TRBJ2-2 TRBV19 NA CATRLSQGFTGELFF TGTGCCACTAGATTGTCCCAGGGGTTTACCGGGGAGCTGTTTTTT
NA TRBJ2-1 TRBV28 few CASTTRLTSSYNEQFF TGTGCCAGCACCACTCGGCTGACGAGCTCCTACAATGAGCAGTTCTTC
TRBD2 TRBJ2-7 TRBV7-8 NA CASSLYLPGLAGYEEQYF TGTGCCAGCAGCCTTTACCTACCGGGACTAGCGGGATATGAGGAGCAGTACTTC
NA TRBJ2-1 TRBV12-3/TRBV12-4 few CASSLAHRAGQFF TGTGCCAGCAGTTTAGCGCATAGGGCGGGGCAGTTCTTC
TRBD1 TRBJ1-1 TRBV5-1 NA CASSYRGARYDTEAFF TGCGCCAGCAGCTACAGGGGGGCGAGGTATGACACTGAAGCTTTCTTT
TRBD1 TRBJ2-3 TRBV5-1 many CASSARQGSTDTQYF TGCGCCAGCAGCGCAAGACAGGGGTCAACAGATACGCAGTATTTT
TRBD1 TRBJ1-1 TRBV28 many CASSSPGQGETEAFF TGTGCCAGCAGTTCACCGGGACAGGGGGAGACTGAAGCTTTCTTT
NA TRBJ2-7 TRBV3-1 NA CASSQGDNGRDEQYF TGTGCCAGCAGCCAAGGGGACAACGGGCGGGACGAGCAGTACTTC
NA TRBJ1-1 TRBV6-2/TRBV6-3 many CASSPRVEGTTEAFF TGTGCCAGCAGCCCCAGGGTGGAAGGAACGACTGAAGCTTTCTTT
NA TRBJ2-1 TRBV5-1 NA CASSLDNLGGNEQFF TGCGCCAGCAGCTTGGACAATTTGGGCGGAAATGAGCAGTTCTTC
NA TRBJ2-3 TRBV6-1 NA CASSERGGRTDTQYF TGTGCCAGCAGTGAAAGGGGGGGGCGAACAGATACGCAGTATTTT
NA TRBJ2-7 TRBV12-3/TRBV12-4 many CASSLGPGRGEQYF TGTGCCAGCAGTTTGGGCCCCGGCCGGGGCGAGCAGTACTTC
TRBD2 TRBJ2-1 TRBV29-1 few CSVGLAGGGEQFF TGCAGCGTCGGACTAGCGGGAGGGGGTGAGCAGTTCTTC
NA TRBJ2-3 TRBV12-3/TRBV12-4 many CASSFSADTDTQYF TGTGCCAGCAGTTTCAGCGCCGACACAGATACGCAGTATTTT
NA TRBJ1-2 TRBV10-2 many CASSEQGTYGYTF TGCGCCAGCAGTGAACAGGGCACCTATGGCTACACCTTC
NA TRBJ2-5 TRBV21-1 many CASSRLAGGHQETQYF TGTGCCAGCAGCAGATTAGCGGGGGGGCATCAAGAGACCCAGTACTTC
TRBD2 TRBJ2-7 TRBV7-8 few CASSFNTGLETDEQYF TGTGCCAGCAGCTTTAACACGGGACTAGAGACAGACGAGCAGTACTTC
TRBD1 TRBJ1-2 TRBV15 NA CATSRDVGQGAGYTF TGTGCCACCAGCAGAGACGTGGGACAGGGGGCTGGCTACACCTTC
TRBD1 TRBJ2-2 TRBV5-1 many CASSLFPGGNTGELFF TGCGCCAGCAGCTTGTTTCCAGGGGGGAACACCGGGGAGCTGTTTTTT
NA TRBJ2-5 TRBV12-3/TRBV12-4 many CASSPLRVQETQYF TGTGCCAGCAGCCCTTTGAGGGTTCAAGAGACCCAGTACTTC
TRBD2 TRBJ2-1 TRBV20-1 NA CSADRLAGDNEQFF TGCAGTGCTGACCGACTAGCGGGGGACAATGAGCAGTTCTTC
TRBD1 TRBJ2-7 TRBV5-1 many CASSIGHRDRSYEQYF TGCGCCAGCAGCATTGGTCACCGGGACAGGTCCTACGAGCAGTACTTC
NA TRBJ2-3 TRBV2 many CASTPSGTDTQYF TGTGCCAGCACCCCTAGCGGCACAGATACGCAGTATTTT
TRBD2 TRBJ2-3 TRBV6-4 NA CASSHTSGGTDTQYF TGTGCCAGCAGCCACACTAGCGGGGGCACAGATACGCAGTATTTT
NA TRBJ2-3 TRBV20-1 many CGFGLGGATQYF TGCGGCTTCGGACTAGGGGGGGCTACGCAGTATTTT
NA TRBJ2-3 TRBV2 few CASSGLQRTDTQYF TGTGCCAGCAGTGGGTTACAGCGCACAGATACGCAGTATTTT
NA TRBJ1-6 TRBV5-1 many CASSLEGFSPLHF TGCGCCAGCAGCTTGGAGGGTTTTTCACCCCTCCACTTT
NA TRBJ2-1 TRBV12-3/TRBV12-4 many CASSLLAASSEEQFF TGTGCCAGCAGTTTACTGGCGGCCTCTTCGGAAGAGCAGTTCTTC
TRBD2 TRBJ2-7 TRBV5-1 many CASSLVSGLTYEQYF TGCGCCAGCAGCTTGGTTAGCGGGCTGACCTACGAGCAGTACTTC
TRBD1 TRBJ1-5 TRBV20-1 many CSARDEGAVNSNQPQHF TGCAGTGCTAGAGATGAGGGGGCAGTCAATAGCAATCAGCCCCAGCATTTT